These 4 T cell receptor beta chains originate from one sample sequenced in a study of blood T cell repertoires in COVID-19. Clones were read by immunoSEQ multiplex PCR, and TCRdb kept only the in-frame ones, dropping some. The table shows 75,000 to 100,000 clones, with roughly 80% occurring only once. The sequencing sample was made of peripheral blood. The receptors were sampled from a human donor in a cohort sampled during active COVID-19.

This chain links TRBV6-5 with TRBJ1-4; 9 bases match TRBD1. V lost 10 bases and J lost 5; bases outside the gene matches: 8. The CDR3 consists of 14 residues. Germline CDR1 is MNHEY and CDR2 is SVGAGI. This CDR3 is CATDRDRGNEKLFF. CDR3 nucleotides: TGTGCCACCGACAGAGACAGGGGGAATGAAAAACTGTTTTTT.

The chain carries TRBV3-1 (or the pseudogene TRBV3-2) and TRBJ2-5; 12 positions agree with TRBD2. The germline gives CDR1 LGHDT, CDR2 YNNKEL (reference sequence). J gave up 6 bases and V 0 bases, and 14 bases lay outside the gene matches. The CDR3 spans 19 residues. The CDR3 coding sequence is TGTGCCAGCAGCCAAGAAAACACCCCTACTAGCGGGAGGAGGAAGACCCAGTACTTC. This translates into CASSQENTPTSGRRKTQYF.

This clone was seen a few times. The J gene is TRBJ1-1, the V gene TRBV19; D perhaps matches TRBD1 (6 bases). Germline lookup yields CDR1 LNHDA and CDR2 SQIVND (reference sequence). The germline V and J ends were trimmed by 8 bases and 0 bases, with 19 bases remaining between them. The CDR3 is 16 amino acids. In DNA form, the CDR3 reads TGTGCCAGTGTCGGCAGGGGATTAACTATGAACACTGAAGCTTTCTTT. Translation: CASVGRGLTMNTEAFF.

The chain links TRBV9 to TRBJ2-5, with D maybe TRBD1 (5 bases). The CDR3 has 16 amino acids. V lost 3 bases to trimming and J lost 2 bases, with 17 bases between them. Germline CDR1 reads SGDLS; CDR2 reads YYNGEE. The CDR3 loop reads CASSGGSLRLQETQYF. The DNA for the CDR3 is TGTGCCAGCAGCGGGGGCAGTTTACGCTTGCAAGAGACCCAGTACTTC. The variable domain in full, completed from reference TRBV9 and TRBJ2-5, reads DSGVTQTPKHLITATGQRVTLRCSPRSGDLSVYWYQQSLDQGLQFLIQYYNGEERAKGNILERFSAQQFPDLHSELNLSSLELGDSALYFCASSGGSLRLQETQYFGPGTRLLVL.